A selection of T cell receptor beta chains follows, all from one sample in a study of T cell responses to AZD1222 COVID-19 vaccine. Assay used: immunoSEQ multiplex PCR; TCRdb lists only in-frame clones, some missing. The sample has about 79,000 clones, more than 75% seen once. Sequenced material: peripheral blood, taken on day 0 of AZD1222 vaccination. The receptor source for this set is an adult in good health. Each CDR3 is given with its conserved first and last residue. The D gene is left open where the match is weak. Part of the rows lack a size; the others show once, few, many or a class for expanded clones.

D gene	V gene	J gene	clone size	CDR3 DNA	CDR3 protein
TRBD2	TRBV10-1	TRBJ2-5	once	TGCGCCAGCAGTGAGTCGCTAGCGGGAGAGACCCAGTACTTC	CASSESLAGETQYF
NA	TRBV12-2	TRBJ1-1	once	TGTGCAAGTCGCTCCAAACGAAATTCGAACACTGAAGCTTTCTTT	CASRSKRNSNTEAFF
NA	TRBV5-5	TRBJ1-5	NA	TGTGCCAGCAGCTTGGTTGGGGGAAACAGCAATCAGCCCCAGCATTTT	CASSLVGGNSNQPQHF
NA	TRBV6-5	TRBJ1-5	once	TGTGCCAGCAGTTATAGCAGGGGAAATCAGCCCCAGCATTTT	CASSYSRGNQPQHF
NA	TRBV9	TRBJ1-2	NA	TGTGCCAGCAGCGGAGAGGTCGGAAGCTACACCTTC	CASSGEVGSYTF
TRBD2	TRBV4-1	TRBJ2-1	few	TGCGCCAGCAGCCCTCTAGCGGGTGGGGCGAATGAGCAGTTCTTC	CASSPLAGGANEQFF
NA	TRBV7-8	TRBJ2-5	NA	TGTGCCAGCCGCCGGGACTTAGGAACCCAGTACTTC	CASRRDLGTQYF
NA	TRBV2	TRBJ2-2	NA	TGTGCCAGCACGGAGGGTTGGTTATCCGGGGAGCTGTTTTTT	CASTEGWLSGELFF
NA	TRBV14	TRBJ2-7	NA	TGTGCCAGCAGCCAAGACAGGGCAGGAGGTCGGTACTTC	CASSQDRAGGRYF
NA	TRBV11-1	TRBJ1-1	few	TGTGCCAGCAGCTTAGGGGGAGGTAACACTGAAGCTTTCTTT	CASSLGGGNTEAFF
NA	TRBV5-1	TRBJ1-2	NA	TGCGCCAGCAGCCTCCGATGGGATTCTGGCTACACCTTC	CASSLRWDSGYTF
TRBD1	TRBV9	TRBJ1-3	NA	TGTGCCAGCAGCGTAGGTCCCTTCGACAGGGGGGGAAACACCATATATTTT	CASSVGPFDRGGNTIYF
NA	TRBV30	TRBJ2-7	NA	TGTGAAGTCTTCTACGAGCAGTACTTC	CEVFYEQYF
NA	TRBV9	TRBJ1-1	NA	TGTGCCAGCAGCTCCTATACCGGGAGCACTGAAGCTTTCTTT	CASSSYTGSTEAFF
TRBD1	TRBV5-1	TRBJ1-6	once	TGCGCCAGCAGCTTCGGACAGGGGGCTTCACCCCTCCACTTT	CASSFGQGASPLHF
NA	TRBV7-2	TRBJ2-5	NA	TGTGCCAGCAGCTCCGAAGGGGGAACAGAGACCCAGTACTTC	CASSSEGGTETQYF
NA	TRBV4-1	TRBJ1-4	NA	TGCGCCAGCAGCCTCGGGTGGACTAATGAAAAACTGTTTTTT	CASSLGWTNEKLFF
NA	TRBV3-1/TRBV3-2	TRBJ2-3	NA	TGTGCCAGCAGCCAAGCGAGGTCAGATACGCAGTATTTT	CASSQARSDTQYF
NA	TRBV2	TRBJ1-2	NA	TGTGCCAGCGGGGACGGCGATGCGGTTAACTATGGCTACACCTTC	CASGDGDAVNYGYTF
NA	TRBV7-2	TRBJ2-5	few	TGTGCCAGCAGCTTATTTTCGACGCCGACCCAGTACTTC	CASSLFSTPTQYF
NA	TRBV27	TRBJ1-4	NA	TGTGCCAGCAGTTTATCGACAGCAACTAATGAAAAACTGTTTTTT	CASSLSTATNEKLFF
NA	TRBV6-5	TRBJ1-5	NA	TGTGCCAGCAGAGCAACTGGGGGTCAGGTTCAGCCCCAGCATTTT	CASRATGGQVQPQHF
NA	TRBV9	TRBJ1-2	NA	TGTGCCAGCAGAGCTGAAACCTATGGCTACACCTTC	CASRAETYGYTF
NA	TRBV4-2	TRBJ1-5	once	TGTGCCAGCAGCCAAGGGGATACAGGGAATCAGCCCCAGCATTTT	CASSQGDTGNQPQHF
TRBD1	TRBV11-2	TRBJ1-5	once	TGTGCCAGCAGCTTAGACAACAGGGGGAATCAGCCCCAGCATTTT	CASSLDNRGNQPQHF
NA	TRBV7-9	TRBJ1-2	NA	TGTGCCAGCAGCCCGGTCCCACGAGACTATGGCTACACCTTC	CASSPVPRDYGYTF